The source of this TCR beta chain is a study of OX40 agonist ivuxolimab in advanced cancers. Across the whole study: It was permissible to have had prior anti-PD-1, anti-PD-L1 or anti-CTLA-4 therapy, and under 45% had some. Study-wide results and caveats: The average count of expanded clones was higher among CD8+ T cells than among CD4+.

There are 13 residues in the CDR3. Looked up from germline, CDR1 is KGHSH and CDR2 is LQKENI. The V end was cut by 0 bases, the J end by 3 bases, with 6 bases between. With regard to this clone: Its antigen is unidentified.

Measured with immunoSEQ multiplex PCR; TCRdb has only the in-frame clones, and not every one. The sample holds 70,000 to 80,000 clones, 87% seen once. This TCR came from an adult with an advanced solid tumor such as melanoma, head and neck, liver or kidney cancer. Here the sequenced sample was CD4+ or CD8+ T cells sorted from blood, taken in a trial of the OX40 agonist ivuxolimab. V and J are TRBV18 and TRBJ2-7, with D possibly being TRBD2 (5 bases). The CDR3 protein is CASSPPGSYEQYF. The DNA for the CDR3 is TGTGCCAGCTCACCACCAGGGAGCTACGAGCAGTACTTC.